The 7 T cell receptor beta chains listed next were all sequenced from one sample in a study of blood T cell repertoires in COVID-19. Profiled with immunoSEQ multiplex PCR; TCRdb holds only in-frame clones, not every one. The sample has over 65,000 clones, roughly 80% seen once; the top ten hold around 12%. Sequenced input: peripheral blood. These receptors originate from a woman aged 35 to 49 with active or convalescent COVID-19.

The chain employs TRBV5-8 and TRBJ2-4, with 7 bases identical to TRBD1. Unmatched junction bases numbered 2, after V lost 5 bases and J lost 3 bases. Per germline, CDR1 SGHTS and CDR2 YDEGEE. This CDR3 has 13 amino acids. CDR3 loop: CASRDRVKNIQYF. Written as DNA, the CDR3 is TGTGCCAGCAGAGACAGGGTCAAAAACATTCAGTACTTC.

This clone was recorded a few times. V and J are TRBV5-1 and TRBJ2-7; D perhaps matches TRBD1 (6 bases). Germline CDR1 and CDR2: SGHRS and YFSETQ. This CDR3 is built from 14 residues. Trimming removed 4 bases from V and 2 bases from J, with 13 bases in between. The CDR3 reads CASSKGGGTYEQYF. The DNA for the CDR3 is TGCGCCAGCAGCAAAGGGGGTGGTACCTACGAGCAGTACTTC.

The chain uses TRBV4-2 and TRBJ2-1, with 7 bases identical to TRBD2. The CDR3 runs to 18 residues. V trimming: 0 bases; J trimming: 5 bases; junction bases outside the gene matches: 13. The germline gives CDR1 LGHNA, CDR2 YNFKEQ. The CDR3 coding sequence is TGTGCCAGCAGCCAAGAGACGGGAGGCCCCATGCGCAACAATGAGCAGTTCTTC. It is translated as CASSQETGGPMRNNEQFF.

The chain couples TRBV11-2 to TRBJ2-7; 10 bases are a match to TRBD1. This CDR3 has 18 amino acids. V lost 0 bases and J lost 0; bases outside the gene matches: 8. Germline V lookup: CDR1 SGHAT, CDR2 FQNNGV. This CDR3 is CASSLEGQGTPSSYEQYF. As DNA, the CDR3 is TGTGCCAGCAGCTTAGAGGGACAGGGGACCCCGAGCTCCTACGAGCAGTACTTC.

V is TRBV10-2 and J is TRBJ2-2, with 9 nucleotides matching TRBD2. The germline V gene encodes CDR1 WSHSY and CDR2 SAAADI. This CDR3 is built from 15 residues. V gave up 8 bases and J gave up 6 bases; unmatched junction bases: 10. The CDR3 DNA follows: TGCGCCAGCCTCTCAGTAGCGGGAGTCCCCGGGGAGCTGTTTTTT. Protein: CASLSVAGVPGELFF.

This chain uses TRBV5-4 with TRBJ2-2, with D perhaps matching TRBD1 (5 bases). Trimming removed 0 bases at V and 6 bases at J, with 12 bases between. This CDR3 region has 15 residues. Per germline, CDR1 SGHNT and CDR2 YYREEE (reference sequence). Here the CDR3 reads CASSLGGPGSGELFF. CDR3 DNA sequence: TGTGCCAGCAGCTTGGGGGGCCCTGGCTCCGGGGAGCTGTTTTTT.

V usage is TRBV27 and J usage is TRBJ2-7, with no clear D. With 2 bases removed from V and 2 bases from J, the gap between germline ends came to 13 bases. The CDR3 is 15 residues long. The germline V gene encodes CDR1 MNHEY and CDR2 SMNVEV (reference sequence). The CDR3: CASSLRTSLTYEQYF. Written as DNA, the CDR3 is TGTGCCAGCAGTTTACGAACCTCCCTAACCTACGAGCAGTACTTC.